The 22 T cell receptor beta chains reported below all come from one sample, sequenced in a study of T cells in women clearing cervical HPV infection (dated by TCRdb to the late 2010s). The library was generated by the immunoSEQ multiplex PCR assay. TCRdb took this table from immuneACCESS and kept in-frame rearrangements with V and J called. Such tables lack part of the clones; where checked against another copy, unresolved V genes explain under half of the gap, and the rest is unexplained. The record for this sample contains about 12,000 clones. The biggest ten clones account for under 30% of the sample. Input material: blood buffy coat. The receptors originated from a woman between 18 and 70 years old with a cervical HPV16 infection that either progressed to CIN3+ or cleared (not recorded which).

CDR3 sequence: CAWSTGSYGQYF. CDR3 DNA, as far as it was read: TGTGCCTGGTCCACAGGGAGCTATGGT. The gene calls are TRBV30 and TRBJ2-4, with D possibly TRBD1 on 6 matching bases. The read falls 3 residues short of the CDR3 end, and the missing part is taken from the germline J gene. Per the germline V gene, CDR1 is GTSNPN and CDR2 is SVGIG (reference sequence). This CDR3 has 12 residues.

Comments on this clone: The CDR3 end falls 3 residues outside the read, so it is completed with the germline J gene. This chain links TRBV20-1 with TRBJ2-4; TRBD1 is a possible D gene (6 bases). This CDR3 region has 14 residues. Per the germline V gene, CDR1 is DFQATT and CDR2 is SNEGSKA (reference sequence). The CDR3 bases that were read are TGCAGTGCTAGAGACCGAGGCCAGGGGCCCGCT. Protein: CSARDRGQGPA. The CDR3 as a whole reads CSARDRGQGPAQYF.

Of note for this clone: The germline gene is not matched at one end of the junction; a read error may be the cause. The sequence runs out 3 residues before the end of the CDR3; the remainder is reconstructed from the germline J gene. The J gene is TRBJ1-2, the V gene TRBV7-9; no firm D call. The CDR3 is 13 amino acids. From germline, CDR1 is SEHNR and CDR2 FQNEAQ (reference sequence). CDR3 loop: CASSPPSNYGYTF. Incomplete CDR3 DNA: TGTGCCAGCAGCCCCCCCTCTAACTACGGC.

As for this clone: The read is 3 residues too short to cover the CDR3 end, so that end is filled in from the germline J gene. This sequence joins TRBV20-1 and TRBJ2-7; the D gene is possibly TRBD1 (5 bases). The CDR3 consists of 11 residues. V was pared by 6 bases and J by 6 bases, with 12 bases between. Germline V gene lookup returns CDR1 DFQATT and CDR2 SNEGSKA (reference sequence). CDR3 region: CSAHTGLEQYF. CDR3 bases read: TGCAGTGCCCACACAGGTCTCGAG.

The sequenced CDR3 bases are TGCGCCAGCAGCGAACCTCAGGGGCACGAG. Translation: CASSEPQGHE. The complete CDR3 sequence is CASSEPQGHEQYF. The gene calls are TRBV5-1 and TRBJ2-7, with D possibly being TRBD1 (6 bases). The sequenced fragment ends 3 residues before the CDR3 boundary, so the rest is inferred from the germline J gene. The ends were cut back, 4 bases at V and 5 bases at J, with 13 bases in the middle. CDR3 size: 13 residues. CDR1 is SGHRS, CDR2 YFSETQ, per germline.

As concerns this clone: The CDR3 end is not reached by the read, which stops 3 residues before it; the germline J gene fills it in. The V and J genes are TRBV27 and TRBJ1-2; the match to TRBD1 covers 7 bases. The CDR3 contains 16 residues. J lost 4 bases, V lost 4 bases, and 12 bases had no gene match. Germline CDR1 and CDR2: MNHEY and SMNVEV (reference sequence). The sequenced part of the CDR3 DNA is TGTGCCAGCAGTTCAACTCGGGACAGCTCAACCTATGGC. This encodes CASSSTRDSSTYG. The complete CDR3 protein is CASSSTRDSSTYGYTF.

As for this clone: The read terminates 3 residues ahead of where the CDR3 ends, so the germline J gene completes it. V gene TRBV19 combines with J gene TRBJ2-3; 13 nucleotides agree with TRBD2. J was trimmed by 7 bases and V by 4 bases; bases with no gene match: 17. Germline CDR1 and CDR2: LNHDA and SQIVND (reference sequence). CDR3 length: 19 amino acids. The covered CDR3 bases are TGTGCCAGTAGTACCCGGACTAGCGGGGGAACTCTCTTAACATATACG. It translates to CASSTRTSGGTLLTYT. The complete CDR3 protein is CASSTRTSGGTLLTYTQYF.

A remark on this clone: From the germline J gene comes the end of the CDR3, since the read stops 3 residues before it. V gene TRBV29-1 combines with J gene TRBJ2-1, with 12 bases identical to TRBD2. Germline V CDR1 and CDR2: SQVTM, ANQGSEA. The CDR3 has 14 amino acids. Trimming removed 7 bases from V and 7 bases from J; junction bases left unmatched: 8. CDR3 in amino acids: CSDRTSGDTNEQFF. The CDR3 DNA, read in part, is TGCAGCGACCGGACTAGCGGGGACACTAATGAG.

Details on this clone: The sequenced fragment ends 3 residues before the CDR3 boundary, so the rest is inferred from the germline J gene. V and J are TRBV5-1 and TRBJ1-1, with unresolved D. The V gene's germline CDR1 is SGHRS and CDR2 YFSETQ. The germline V and J ends were trimmed by 2 bases and 3 bases, with 11 bases remaining between them. This CDR3 region has 14 residues. The CDR3 DNA, read in part, is TGCGCCAGCAGCTTAATAGCCGGGGACACTGAA. Translated: CASSLIAGDTE. The whole CDR3 sequence is CASSLIAGDTEAFF.

Regarding this clone: The read ends 3 residues shy of where the CDR3 ends; the end is completed using the germline J gene. The chain uses TRBV10-3 and TRBJ1-6; D not resolved. Germline V gene lookup returns CDR1 ENHRY and CDR2 SYGVKD. V lost 3 bases and J lost 4, with 4 bases in between. CDR3 length: 13 amino acids. The part of the CDR3 DNA that was read is TGTGCCATCAGTGAACAGTATAATTCACCC. Protein sequence: CAISEQYNSP. The full CDR3 protein is CAISEQYNSPLHF.

On this clone: Read coverage stops 3 residues before the CDR3 terminus; the germline J gene supplies the remainder. The V call is TRBV19, the J call TRBJ1-5, with D possibly being TRBD1 (5 bases). The CDR3 runs 15 residues. Trimming took 7 bases from V and 2 from J, leaving 15 bases between them. The germline V gene has CDR1 LNHDA and CDR2 SQIVND (reference sequence). CDR3 sequence reads: CASTPQGVGNQPQHF. The sequenced CDR3 bases are TGTGCCAGTACTCCGCAGGGAGTAGGCAATCAGCCC.

In regard to this clone: The CDR3 end falls 3 residues outside the read, so it is completed with the germline J gene. The chain employs TRBV4-1 and TRBJ2-1, with D perhaps matching TRBD1 or TRBD2 (6 bases each). Germline V gene data show CDR1 as MGHRA and CDR2 as YSYEKL. The CDR3 sequence is 16 residues long. The V end was cut by 0 bases, the J end by 0 bases, with 9 bases between. Incomplete CDR3 DNA: TGCGCCAGCAGCCAAGAGGAGGGGGACTCCTACAATGAG. It translates to CASSQEEGDSYNE. The whole CDR3 protein is CASSQEEGDSYNEQFF.

Regarding this clone: The sequence runs out 3 residues before the end of the CDR3; the remainder is reconstructed from the germline J gene. The gene calls are TRBV18 and TRBJ1-2; 7 bases align to TRBD1. Losses at the gene ends were 3 bases for V and 5 bases for J; bases not matched to a gene: 9. This CDR3 is 15 amino acids long. CDR1 KGHSH and CDR2 LQKENI come from the germline V gene. The CDR3 sequence is CASSPAQGGPYGYTF. The sequenced part of the CDR3 DNA is TGTGCCAGCTCACCTGCTCAGGGGGGTCCGTATGGC.

On this clone: Coverage ceases 3 residues before the CDR3 finishes, and the germline J gene fills in the end. This chain connects TRBV7-9 to TRBJ1-2, with TRBD1 identical over 9 bases. The V gene's germline CDR1 is SEHNR and CDR2 FQNEAQ (reference sequence). This CDR3 is 15 amino acids long. The part of the CDR3 DNA that was read is TGTGCCAGCAGGGGACAGGGATTGGACTCCTACGAC. This translates into CASRGQGLDSYD. The complete CDR3 protein is CASRGQGLDSYDYTF.

A word on this clone: The observed sequence ends 3 residues before the CDR3 terminus, with the missing tail filled in from the germline J gene. The chain links TRBV18 to TRBJ1-2; D possibly corresponds to TRBD1 (6 bases). Germline V gene lookup returns CDR1 KGHSH and CDR2 LQKENI. The CDR3 has 14 residues. The V and J ends lost 3 bases and 6 bases respectively, with 14 bases between them. The CDR3: CASSPPTGRHGYTF. Incomplete CDR3 DNA: TGTGCCAGCTCACCCCCGACAGGTCGGCATGGC.

This CDR3 is CARAPGTVDTEAFF. CDR3 DNA (partial): TGTGCCAGAGCCCCAGGGACAGTTGACACTGAA. The chain is built from TRBV7-3 and TRBJ1-1; 7 nucleotides match TRBD1. With the read ending 3 residues before the CDR3 end, the germline J gene is used to fill in that end. The V gene's germline CDR1 is SGHTA and CDR2 FQGTGA. The CDR3 is 14 amino acids. The junction had 10 bases not matched to a gene; V was cut back by 9 bases and J by 3 bases.

Concerning this clone: The sequence runs out 3 residues before the end of the CDR3; the remainder is reconstructed from the germline J gene. The J gene is TRBJ1-6, the V gene TRBV18; 9 bases are a match to TRBD1. J gave up 10 bases and V 3 bases, and 7 bases lay outside the gene matches. Germline V gene data show CDR1 as KGHSH and CDR2 as LQKENI. The CDR3 has 15 amino acids. The CDR3 reads CASSPEQGAESPLHF. CDR3 DNA, as far as it was read: TGTGCCAGCTCACCGGAACAGGGGGCAGAGTCACCC.

A word on this clone: The read gets to within 3 residues of the CDR3 end, and the germline J gene fills in the rest. The gene calls are TRBV12-3 or TRBV12-4 and TRBJ1-5; D possibly corresponds to TRBD1 (5 bases). With 0 bases removed from V and 3 bases from J, the gap between germline ends came to 6 bases. The CDR3 spans 14 residues. The chain's CDR3 is CASSLAGDNQPQHF. The CDR3 DNA, read in part, is TGTGCCAGCAGTTTAGCAGGGGACAATCAGCCC.

In regard to this clone: The read comes to an end 3 residues before the CDR3 does, leaving the germline J gene to fill in the end. The rearrangement uses TRBV19 and TRBJ1-5; TRBD1 might be the D (6 bases). Germline V gene sequence: CDR1 LNHDA, CDR2 SQIVND (reference sequence). V shed 2 bases and J shed 7 bases, with 15 bases lying between them. This CDR3 is built from 15 residues. The CDR3 loop is CASSIQPGVGQPQHF. The sequenced CDR3 bases are TGTGCCAGTAGTATACAACCAGGGGTTGGCCAGCCC.

Comment on this clone: The CDR3 extends 3 residues past the end of the read, so its final part is completed from the germline J gene. This sequence joins TRBV14 and TRBJ2-6, with no clear D. The CDR3 sequence is 12 residues long. V shed 3 bases and J shed 8 bases, with 5 bases lying between them. Germline CDR1 and CDR2: SGHDN and FVKESK. Incomplete CDR3 DNA: TGTGCCAGCAGCCATCGGTCCAACGTC. It yields the protein CASSHRSNV. The whole CDR3 sequence is CASSHRSNVLTF.

Worth noting for this clone: The read is 3 residues too short to cover the CDR3 end, so that end is filled in from the germline J gene. The rearrangement joins TRBV19 to TRBJ1-6; possibly TRBD1 for D (5 bases). Germline V gives CDR1 LNHDA, CDR2 SQIVND (reference sequence). The V gene lost 4 bases and the J gene lost 8 bases, with 15 bases spanning the gap. The CDR3 extends over 15 amino acids. CDR3 DNA (partial): TGTGCCAGTAGTAGTGGGACGGGACTCGATTCACCC. Its translation is CASSSGTGLDSP. The whole CDR3 sequence reads CASSSGTGLDSPLHF. Together with reference TRBV19 and TRBJ1-6, the CDR3 gives the full variable domain: DGGITQSPKYLFRKEGQNVTLSCEQNLNHDAMYWYRQDPGQGLRLIYYSQIVNDFQKGDIAEGYSVSREKKESFPLTVTSAQKNPTAFYLCASSSGTGLDSPLHFGNGTRLTVT.

On this clone: Sequencing ends 3 residues short of the CDR3 end; the germline J gene provides the rest. V is TRBV20-1 and J is TRBJ2-7; 7 positions match TRBD2. The CDR3 is 16 residues long. V lost 0 bases, J lost 0 bases, and 8 bases stayed unmatched. CDR1 and CDR2 from the germline V gene are DFQATT and SNEGSKA (reference sequence). The CDR3 region is CSARDRVGGDSYEQYF. CDR3 bases read: TGCAGTGCTAGAGATCGGGTGGGGGGGGACTCCTACGAG.